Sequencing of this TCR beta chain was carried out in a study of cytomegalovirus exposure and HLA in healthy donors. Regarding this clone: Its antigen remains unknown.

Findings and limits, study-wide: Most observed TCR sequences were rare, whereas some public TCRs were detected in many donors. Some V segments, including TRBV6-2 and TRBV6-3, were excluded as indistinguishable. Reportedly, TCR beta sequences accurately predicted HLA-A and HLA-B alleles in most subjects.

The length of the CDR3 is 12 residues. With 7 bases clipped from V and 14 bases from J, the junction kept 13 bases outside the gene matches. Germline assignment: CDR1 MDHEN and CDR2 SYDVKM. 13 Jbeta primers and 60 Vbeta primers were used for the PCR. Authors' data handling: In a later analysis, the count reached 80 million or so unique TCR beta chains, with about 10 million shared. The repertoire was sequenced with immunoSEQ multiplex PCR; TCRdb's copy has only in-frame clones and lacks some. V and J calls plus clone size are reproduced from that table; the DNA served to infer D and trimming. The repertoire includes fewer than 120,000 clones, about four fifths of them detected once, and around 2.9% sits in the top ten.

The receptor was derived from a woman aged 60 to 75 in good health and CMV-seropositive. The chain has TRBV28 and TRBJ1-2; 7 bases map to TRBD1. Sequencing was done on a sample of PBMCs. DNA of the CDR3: TGTGCCAGCACTACCAATTGGAGGGGGCTGACCTTC. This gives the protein CASTTNWRGLTF.